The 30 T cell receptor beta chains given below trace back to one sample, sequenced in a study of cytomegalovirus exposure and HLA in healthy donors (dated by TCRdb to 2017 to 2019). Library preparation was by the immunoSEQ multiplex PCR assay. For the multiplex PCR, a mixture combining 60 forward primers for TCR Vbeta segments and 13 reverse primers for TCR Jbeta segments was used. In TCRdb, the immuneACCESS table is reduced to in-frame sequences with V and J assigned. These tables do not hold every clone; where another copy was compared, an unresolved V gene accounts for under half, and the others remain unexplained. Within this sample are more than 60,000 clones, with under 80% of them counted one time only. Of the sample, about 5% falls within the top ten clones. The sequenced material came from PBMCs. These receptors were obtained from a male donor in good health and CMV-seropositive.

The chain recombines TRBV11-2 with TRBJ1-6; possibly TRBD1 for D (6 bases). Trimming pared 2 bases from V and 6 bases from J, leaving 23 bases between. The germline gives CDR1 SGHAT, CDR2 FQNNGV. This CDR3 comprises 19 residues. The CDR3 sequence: CASSLQQGAVLSLNSPLHF. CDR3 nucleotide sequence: TGTGCCAGCAGCTTACAACAGGGCGCGGTTCTTTCCCTTAATTCACCCCTCCACTTT.

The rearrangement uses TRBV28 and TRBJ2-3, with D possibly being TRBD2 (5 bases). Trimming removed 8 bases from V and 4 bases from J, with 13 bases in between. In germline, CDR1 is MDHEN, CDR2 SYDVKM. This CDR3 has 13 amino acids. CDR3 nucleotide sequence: TGTGCCAGCGGAGGCGGCGGGCCAGATACGCAGTATTTT. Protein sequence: CASGGGGPDTQYF.

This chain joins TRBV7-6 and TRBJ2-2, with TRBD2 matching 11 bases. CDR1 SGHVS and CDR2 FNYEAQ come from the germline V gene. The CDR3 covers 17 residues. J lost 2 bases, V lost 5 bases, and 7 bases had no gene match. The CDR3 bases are TGTGCCAGCAGCCTACTAGCGGGGGAGCCAAACACCGGGGAGCTGTTTTTT. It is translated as CASSLLAGEPNTGELFF.

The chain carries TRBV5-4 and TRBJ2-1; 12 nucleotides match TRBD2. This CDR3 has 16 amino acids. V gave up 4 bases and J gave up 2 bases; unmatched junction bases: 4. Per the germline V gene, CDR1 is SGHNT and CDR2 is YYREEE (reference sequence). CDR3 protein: CASSHLAGGAYNEQFF. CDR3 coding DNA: TGTGCCAGCAGCCACCTAGCGGGGGGGGCCTACAATGAGCAGTTCTTC.

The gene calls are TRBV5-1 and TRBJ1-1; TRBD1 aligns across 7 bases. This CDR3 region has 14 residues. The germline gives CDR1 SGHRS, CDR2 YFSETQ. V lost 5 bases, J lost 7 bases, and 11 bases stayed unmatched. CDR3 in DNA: TGCGCCAGCAGAATGGAGGGGACAGAAGTTGAAGCTTTCTTT. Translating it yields CASRMEGTEVEAFF.

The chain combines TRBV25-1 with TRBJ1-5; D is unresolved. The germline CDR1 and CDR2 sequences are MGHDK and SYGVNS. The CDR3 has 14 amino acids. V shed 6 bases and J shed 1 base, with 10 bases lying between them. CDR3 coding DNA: TGTGCCAGCAGGGCCCCCGGGAGCAATCAGCCCCAGCATTTT. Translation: CASRAPGSNQPQHF. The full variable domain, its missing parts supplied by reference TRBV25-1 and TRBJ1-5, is EADIYQTPRYLVIGTGKKITLECSQTMGHDKMYWYQQDPGMELHLIHYSYGVNSTEKGDLSSESTVSRIRTEHFPLTLESARPSHTSQYLCASRAPGSNQPQHFGDGTRLSIL.

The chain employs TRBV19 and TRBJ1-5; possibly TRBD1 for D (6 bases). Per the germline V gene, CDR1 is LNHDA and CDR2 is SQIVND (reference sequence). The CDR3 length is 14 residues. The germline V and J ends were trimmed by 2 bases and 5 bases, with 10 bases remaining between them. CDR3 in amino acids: CASSISGVDQPQHF. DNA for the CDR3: TGTGCCAGTAGTATATCAGGGGTGGATCAGCCCCAGCATTTT.

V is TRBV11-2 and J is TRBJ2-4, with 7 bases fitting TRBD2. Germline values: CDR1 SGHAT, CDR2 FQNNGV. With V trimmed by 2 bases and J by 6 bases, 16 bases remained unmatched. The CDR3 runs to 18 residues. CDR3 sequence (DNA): TGTGCCAGCAGCTTAATCCTCGCTAGCGGCGGATCGAGAAACATTCAGTACTTC. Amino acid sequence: CASSLILASGGSRNIQYF.

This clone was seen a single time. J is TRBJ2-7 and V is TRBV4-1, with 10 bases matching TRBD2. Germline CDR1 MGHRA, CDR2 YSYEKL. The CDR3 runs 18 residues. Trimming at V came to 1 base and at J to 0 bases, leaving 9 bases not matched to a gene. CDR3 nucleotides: TGCGCCAGCAGCCAAGGGGCTAGCGGGGGCATACGCTCCTACGAGCAGTACTTC. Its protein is CASSQGASGGIRSYEQYF.

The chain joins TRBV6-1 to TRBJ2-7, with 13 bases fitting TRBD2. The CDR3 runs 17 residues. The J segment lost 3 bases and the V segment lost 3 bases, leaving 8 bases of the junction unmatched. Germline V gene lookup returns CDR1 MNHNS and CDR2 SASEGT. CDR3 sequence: CASSDGLAGVAVYEQYF. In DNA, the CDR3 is TGTGCCAGCAGTGACGGACTAGCGGGGGTGGCCGTCTACGAGCAGTACTTC.

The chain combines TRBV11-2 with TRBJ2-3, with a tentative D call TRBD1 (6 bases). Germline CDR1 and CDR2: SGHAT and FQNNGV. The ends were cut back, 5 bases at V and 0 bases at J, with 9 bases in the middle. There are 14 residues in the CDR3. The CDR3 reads CASSRGQSTDTQYF. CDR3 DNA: TGTGCCAGCAGCCGCGGACAGAGCACAGATACGCAGTATTTT.

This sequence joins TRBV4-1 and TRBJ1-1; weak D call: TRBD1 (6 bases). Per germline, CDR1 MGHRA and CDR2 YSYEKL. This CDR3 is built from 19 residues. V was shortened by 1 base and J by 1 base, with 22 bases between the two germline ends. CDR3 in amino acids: CASSQGLPGGEVQNTEAFF. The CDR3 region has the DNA TGCGCCAGCAGCCAAGGACTGCCGGGGGGCGAGGTCCAGAACACTGAAGCTTTCTTT.

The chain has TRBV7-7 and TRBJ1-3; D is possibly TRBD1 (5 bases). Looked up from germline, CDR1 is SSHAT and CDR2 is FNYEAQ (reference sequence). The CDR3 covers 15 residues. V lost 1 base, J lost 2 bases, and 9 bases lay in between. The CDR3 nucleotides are TGTGCCAGCAGCTTAGGCAGGGCAGCTGGAAACACCATATATTTT. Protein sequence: CASSLGRAAGNTIYF.

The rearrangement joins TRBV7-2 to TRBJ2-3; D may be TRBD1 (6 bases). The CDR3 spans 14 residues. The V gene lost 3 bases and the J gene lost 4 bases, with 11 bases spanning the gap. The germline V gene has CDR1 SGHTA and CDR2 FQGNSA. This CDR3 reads CASSFQGPPDTQYF. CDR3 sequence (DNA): TGTGCCAGCAGCTTCCAGGGGCCGCCAGATACGCAGTATTTT.

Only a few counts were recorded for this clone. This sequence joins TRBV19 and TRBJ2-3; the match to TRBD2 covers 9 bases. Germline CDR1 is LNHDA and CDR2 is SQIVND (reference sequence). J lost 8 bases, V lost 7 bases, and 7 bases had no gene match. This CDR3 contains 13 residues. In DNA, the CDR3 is TGTGCCAGTATCGCTAGCGGGGCGGTTACGCAGTATTTT. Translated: CASIASGAVTQYF.

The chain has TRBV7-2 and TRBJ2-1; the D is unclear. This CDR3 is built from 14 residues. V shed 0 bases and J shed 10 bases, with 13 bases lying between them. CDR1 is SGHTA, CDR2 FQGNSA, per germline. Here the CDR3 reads CASSLAQLAPEQFF. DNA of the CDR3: TGTGCCAGCAGCTTAGCGCAACTTGCCCCCGAGCAGTTCTTC.

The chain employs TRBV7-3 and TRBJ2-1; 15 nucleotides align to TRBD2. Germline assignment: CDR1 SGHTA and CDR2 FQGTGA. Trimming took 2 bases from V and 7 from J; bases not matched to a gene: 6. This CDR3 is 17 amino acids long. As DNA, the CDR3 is TGTGCCAGCAGCTTACAAGGACTAGCGGGGGGGGCGAATGAGCAGTTCTTC. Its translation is CASSLQGLAGGANEQFF.

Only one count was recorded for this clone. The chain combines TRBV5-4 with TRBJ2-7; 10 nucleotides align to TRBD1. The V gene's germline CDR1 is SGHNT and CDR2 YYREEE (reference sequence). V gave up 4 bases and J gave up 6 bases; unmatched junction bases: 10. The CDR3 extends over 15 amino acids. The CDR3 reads CASSTTGTGAREQYF. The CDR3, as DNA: TGTGCCAGCAGCACAACCGGGACAGGGGCACGCGAGCAGTACTTC.

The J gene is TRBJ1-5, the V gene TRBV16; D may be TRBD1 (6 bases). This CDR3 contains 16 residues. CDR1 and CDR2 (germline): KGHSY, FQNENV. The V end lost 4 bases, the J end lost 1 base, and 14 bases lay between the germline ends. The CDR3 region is CASSPNRVSSNQPQHF. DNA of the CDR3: TGTGCCAGCAGCCCCAACAGGGTTTCGAGCAATCAGCCCCAGCATTTT.

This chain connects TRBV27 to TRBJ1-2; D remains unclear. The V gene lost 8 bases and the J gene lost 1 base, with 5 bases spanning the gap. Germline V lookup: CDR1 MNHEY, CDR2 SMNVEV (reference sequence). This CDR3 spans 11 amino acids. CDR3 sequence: CASRDNYGYTF. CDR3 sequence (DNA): TGTGCCAGCCGGGATAACTATGGCTACACCTTC.

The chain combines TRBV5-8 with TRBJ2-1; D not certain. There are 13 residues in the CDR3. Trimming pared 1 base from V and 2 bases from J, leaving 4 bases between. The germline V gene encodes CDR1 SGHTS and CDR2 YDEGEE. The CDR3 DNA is TGTGCCAGCAGCTTGTACACCTACAATGAGCAGTTCTTC. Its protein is CASSLYTYNEQFF.

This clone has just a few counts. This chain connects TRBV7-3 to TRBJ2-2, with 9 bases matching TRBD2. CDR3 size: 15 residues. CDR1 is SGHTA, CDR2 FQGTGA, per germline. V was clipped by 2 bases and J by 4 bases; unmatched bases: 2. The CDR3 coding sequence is TGTGCCAGCAGCTTAGGACTAGCGAGCACCGGGGAGCTGTTTTTT. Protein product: CASSLGLASTGELFF.

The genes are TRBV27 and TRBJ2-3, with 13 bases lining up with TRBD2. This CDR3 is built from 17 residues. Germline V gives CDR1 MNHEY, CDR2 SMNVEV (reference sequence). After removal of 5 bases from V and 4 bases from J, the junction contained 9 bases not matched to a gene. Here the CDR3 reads CASSPRRLAGGPDTQYF. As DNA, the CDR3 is TGTGCCAGCAGTCCTCGCCGACTAGCGGGAGGACCAGATACGCAGTATTTT.

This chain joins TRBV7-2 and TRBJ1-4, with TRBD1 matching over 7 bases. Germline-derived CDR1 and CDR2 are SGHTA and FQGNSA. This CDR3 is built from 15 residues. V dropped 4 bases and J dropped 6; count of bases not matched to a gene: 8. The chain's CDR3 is CASSSQTGRYEKLFF. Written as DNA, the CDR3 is TGTGCCAGCAGCTCCCAGACAGGGAGGTATGAAAAACTGTTTTTT.

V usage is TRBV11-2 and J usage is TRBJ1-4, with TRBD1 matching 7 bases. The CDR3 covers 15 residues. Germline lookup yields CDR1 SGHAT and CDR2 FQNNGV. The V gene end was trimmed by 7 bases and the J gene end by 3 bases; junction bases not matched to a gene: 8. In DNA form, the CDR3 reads TGTGCCAGCACCCGAACAGGGGTGGCTAATGAAAAACTGTTTTTT. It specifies CASTRTGVANEKLFF.

The CDR3 DNA follows: TGTGCCAGCAGCTTAGACAGGACAGATACGCAGTATTTT. Encoded protein: CASSLDRTDTQYF. The J gene is TRBJ2-3, the V gene TRBV7-8, with D perhaps matching TRBD1 (5 bases). Germline CDR1 is SGHVS and CDR2 is FQNEAQ. This CDR3 has 13 residues. Trimming pared 1 base from V and 3 bases from J, leaving 5 bases between. The full variable domain, rest sourced from reference TRBV7-8 and TRBJ2-3, is GAGVSQSPRYKVAKRGQDVALRCDPISGHVSLFWYQQALGQGPEFLTYFQNEAQLDKSGLPSDRFFAERPEGSVSTLKIQRTQQEDSAVYLCASSLDRTDTQYFGPGTRLTVL.

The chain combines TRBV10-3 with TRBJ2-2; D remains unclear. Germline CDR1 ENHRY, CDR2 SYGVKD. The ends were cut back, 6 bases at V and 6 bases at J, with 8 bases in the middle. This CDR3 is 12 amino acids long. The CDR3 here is CAIRMGPGELFF. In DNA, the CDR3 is TGTGCCATCAGAATGGGCCCCGGGGAGCTGTTTTTT.

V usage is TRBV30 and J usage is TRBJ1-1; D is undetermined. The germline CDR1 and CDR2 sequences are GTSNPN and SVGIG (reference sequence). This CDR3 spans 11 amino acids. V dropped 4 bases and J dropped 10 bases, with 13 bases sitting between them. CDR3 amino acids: CAWIRSGGAFF. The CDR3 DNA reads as TGTGCCTGGATCCGATCGGGTGGAGCTTTCTTT.

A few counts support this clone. The DNA for the CDR3 is TGTGCCAGTAGTATAGGGGCAGGGCACGGTCAGCCCCAGCATTTT. Amino acid sequence: CASSIGAGHGQPQHF. The chain couples TRBV19 to TRBJ1-5; D is possibly TRBD1 (5 bases). This CDR3 has 15 residues. V lost 1 base, J lost 6 bases, and 13 bases lay in between. From germline, CDR1 is LNHDA and CDR2 SQIVND (reference sequence).

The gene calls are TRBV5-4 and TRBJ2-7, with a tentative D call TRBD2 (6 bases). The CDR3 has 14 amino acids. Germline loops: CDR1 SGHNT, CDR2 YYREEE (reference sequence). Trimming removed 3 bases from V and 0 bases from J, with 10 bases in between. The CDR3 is CASSSGLNSYEQYF. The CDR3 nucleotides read TGTGCCAGCAGCTCGGGACTCAACTCCTACGAGCAGTACTTC. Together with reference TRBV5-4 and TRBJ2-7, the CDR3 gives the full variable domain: ETGVTQSPTHLIKTRGQQVTLRCSSQSGHNTVSWYQQALGQGPQFIFQYYREEENGRGNFPPRFSGLQFPNYSSELNVNALELDDSALYLCASSSGLNSYEQYFGPGTRLTVT.